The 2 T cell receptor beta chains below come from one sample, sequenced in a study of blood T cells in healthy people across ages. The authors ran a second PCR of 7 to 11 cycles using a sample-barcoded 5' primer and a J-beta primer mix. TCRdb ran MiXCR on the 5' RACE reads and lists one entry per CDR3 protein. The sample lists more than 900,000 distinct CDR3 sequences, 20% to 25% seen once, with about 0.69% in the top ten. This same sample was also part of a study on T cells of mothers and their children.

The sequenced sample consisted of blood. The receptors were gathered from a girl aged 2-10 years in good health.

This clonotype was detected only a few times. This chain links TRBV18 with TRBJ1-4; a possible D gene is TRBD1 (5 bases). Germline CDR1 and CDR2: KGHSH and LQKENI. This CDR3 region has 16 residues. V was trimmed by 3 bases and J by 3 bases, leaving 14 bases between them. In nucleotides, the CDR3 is TGTGCCAGCTCACCGAGACAGCCACGAGCTAATGAAAAACTGTTTTTT. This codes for CASSPRQPRANEKLFF.

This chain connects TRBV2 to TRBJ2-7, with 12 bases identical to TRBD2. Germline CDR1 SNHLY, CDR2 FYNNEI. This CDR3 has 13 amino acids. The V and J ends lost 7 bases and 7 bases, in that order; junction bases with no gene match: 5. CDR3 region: CASIPGLAGEQYF. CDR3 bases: TGTGCCAGCATCCCAGGACTAGCGGGGGAGCAGTACTTC.